Following are 19 T cell receptor beta chains from one sample sequenced in a study of blood T cell repertoires in COVID-19. Sequencing was performed with immunoSEQ multiplex PCR; in TCRdb, only in-frame clones are kept and a portion is missing. The repertoire includes approximately 300,000 clones, roughly 91% of them detected once, and 1% sits in the top ten. Material for sequencing was peripheral blood. These receptors came from a man between 45 and 60 years old with active or convalescent COVID-19.

V gene TRBV2 combines with J gene TRBJ2-6, with D possibly matching TRBD2 (7 bases). The V and J ends lost 5 bases and 4 bases respectively, with 15 bases between them. The CDR3 spans 16 residues. Germline V gene data show CDR1 as SNHLY and CDR2 as FYNNEI. This chain's CDR3 is CASSSHGGPGANVLTF. The CDR3 bases are TGTGCCAGCAGTTCCCACGGGGGGCCCGGGGCCAACGTCCTGACTTTC.

V usage is TRBV28 and J usage is TRBJ1-4, with 9 nucleotides matching TRBD1. CDR3 length: 18 amino acids. Unmatched junction bases numbered 6, after V lost 1 base and J lost 0 bases. Germline CDR1 is MDHEN and CDR2 is SYDVKM. The CDR3 nucleotides read TGTGCCAGCAGTTTATTGGGACAGGGAATCGCAACTAATGAAAAACTGTTTTTT. Translation gives CASSLLGQGIATNEKLFF.

This chain joins TRBV6-2 or TRBV6-3 and TRBJ1-1, with D unclear. In germline, CDR1 is MNHEY, CDR2 SVGEGT. The CDR3 is 16 amino acids. V gave up 3 bases and J gave up 0 bases, with 14 bases separating them. The CDR3 sequence: CASSYIRQIMNTEAFF. The CDR3 nucleotides read TGTGCCAGCAGTTATATCAGGCAGATTATGAACACTGAAGCTTTCTTT.

The rearrangement uses TRBV6-5 and TRBJ1-1, with D possibly being TRBD1 (5 bases). Germline lookup yields CDR1 MNHEY and CDR2 SVGAGI. V shed 8 bases and J shed 1 base, with 17 bases lying between them. This CDR3 has 15 amino acids. The CDR3 region has the DNA TGTGCCAGCGCATACCGGGGGGGTCGGAACACTGAAGCTTTCTTT. Its protein is CASAYRGGRNTEAFF.

In regard to this clone: Other nucleotide sequences from this sample produce the same CDR3. The rearrangement joins TRBV5-1 to TRBJ2-5; D might be TRBD1 (6 bases). CDR3 size: 14 residues. Germline values: CDR1 SGHRS, CDR2 YFSETQ. Trimming left V 3 bases short and J 0 bases short, with 9 bases between. The CDR3 sequence: CASSSQGYQETQYF. Written as DNA, the CDR3 is TGCGCCAGCAGCTCGCAGGGGTACCAAGAGACCCAGTACTTC.

CDR3 in amino acids: CAWSGLANQETQYF. In DNA form, the CDR3 reads TGTGCCTGGAGTGGGCTAGCGAACCAAGAGACCCAGTACTTC. This chain joins TRBV30 and TRBJ2-5; a possible D gene is TRBD2 (6 bases). This CDR3 is 14 amino acids long. The germline V and J ends were trimmed by 1 base and 0 bases, with 9 bases remaining between them. Germline V gene sequence: CDR1 GTSNPN, CDR2 SVGIG (reference sequence).

The chain links TRBV5-1 to TRBJ1-5; TRBD1 is a possible D gene (5 bases). CDR1 and CDR2 (germline): SGHRS, YFSETQ. The ends were cut back, 7 bases at V and 2 bases at J, with 16 bases in the middle. The CDR3 spans 15 residues. CDR3 bases: TGCGCCAGCCCCCCCAGGGAGGTTGGCAATCAGCCCCAGCATTTT. This codes for CASPPREVGNQPQHF.

V and J are TRBV28 and TRBJ2-4; D may match TRBD1 or TRBD2 (5 bases each). CDR3 size: 14 residues. Germline values: CDR1 MDHEN, CDR2 SYDVKM. The V end lost 10 bases, the J end lost 1 base, and 14 bases lay between the germline ends. The CDR3 DNA follows: TGTGCCACCAGGGACGGCGGGGCCAAAAACATTCAGTACTTC. Its translation is CATRDGGAKNIQYF.

V is TRBV28 and J is TRBJ2-1; 8 nucleotides agree with TRBD2. The trim removed 7 bases at V and 5 bases at J, leaving 13 bases unmatched. The CDR3 consists of 16 residues. Germline V gene data show CDR1 as MDHEN and CDR2 as SYDVKM. The CDR3 here is CASTTTGGEIDNEQFF. For the CDR3, the DNA is TGTGCCAGCACCACTACGGGGGGGGAAATTGACAATGAGCAGTTCTTC.

This chain's CDR3 is CSVERTGASGYTF. As DNA, the CDR3 is TGCAGCGTTGAAAGGACAGGGGCGTCTGGCTACACCTTC. The rearrangement uses TRBV29-1 and TRBJ1-2; 9 bases agree with TRBD1. CDR3 length: 13 residues. Germline-derived CDR1 and CDR2 are SQVTM and ANQGSEA. The ends lost 2 bases at V and 7 bases at J; junction bases unmatched: 5.

The DNA of the CDR3 is TGTGCCAGCAGAGACACTTTCTCGGGGGAATACAATGAGCAGTTCTTC. Translated: CASRDTFSGEYNEQFF. The chain uses TRBV28 and TRBJ2-1; D perhaps matches TRBD2 (6 bases). Germline V gene lookup returns CDR1 MDHEN and CDR2 SYDVKM. V shed 6 bases and J shed 4 bases, with 19 bases lying between them. The CDR3 extends over 16 amino acids.

This clone was counted only a few times. This chain uses TRBV7-7 with TRBJ2-1; D perhaps matches TRBD2 (6 bases). Germline CDR1 reads SSHAT; CDR2 reads FNYEAQ (reference sequence). The CDR3 consists of 14 residues. The ends were cut back, 4 bases at V and 9 bases at J, with 16 bases in the middle. CDR3 residues: CASSSSTGAVEQFF. In DNA, the CDR3 is TGTGCCAGCAGCTCAAGTACGGGAGCGGTTGAGCAGTTCTTC.

This clone was observed once. The rearrangement uses TRBV11-3 and TRBJ2-1, with 11 nucleotides matching TRBD2. The germline V gene encodes CDR1 SGHNT and CDR2 YENEEA. The junction had 4 bases not matched to a gene; V was cut back by 3 bases and J by 6 bases. The CDR3 is made up of 15 amino acids. The CDR3 is CASSLGLAEINEQFF. CDR3 DNA sequence: TGTGCCAGCAGCTTGGGACTAGCGGAGATCAATGAGCAGTTCTTC.

This chain joins TRBV3-1 (or the pseudogene TRBV3-2) and TRBJ2-1; D is ambiguous. V lost 6 bases to trimming and J lost 0 bases, with 15 bases between them. The germline CDR1 and CDR2 sequences are LGHDT and YNNKEL (reference sequence). The length of the CDR3 is 16 residues. The CDR3 nucleotides read TGTGCCAGCAGATCCTACTACGCTAGCTCCTACAATGAGCAGTTCTTC. Translating it yields CASRSYYASSYNEQFF.

This chain uses TRBV12-3 or TRBV12-4 with TRBJ2-7, with 9 positions matching TRBD1. This CDR3 contains 13 residues. V trimming: 7 bases; J trimming: 11 bases; junction bases outside the gene matches: 12. CDR3 coding DNA: TGTGCCAGCAAGGGACAGGGATCCTCTAAAAAGTACTTC. This translates into CASKGQGSSKKYF.

This clone occurred once. This chain connects TRBV7-2 to TRBJ2-7; D gene ambiguous. Germline V gives CDR1 SGHTA, CDR2 FQGNSA. The CDR3 covers 13 residues. V lost 5 bases to trimming and J lost 2 bases, with 10 bases between them. This CDR3 is CASSLRLPYEQYF. The DNA for the CDR3 is TGTGCCAGCAGCCTTAGACTTCCCTACGAGCAGTACTTC.

The rearrangement joins TRBV27 to TRBJ1-2; 10 bases agree with TRBD1. Germline V gene lookup returns CDR1 MNHEY and CDR2 SMNVEV (reference sequence). CDR3 size: 15 residues. Trimming removed 5 bases from V and 8 bases from J; junction bases left unmatched: 11. The CDR3 is CASSGFGQGEEGYTF. In nucleotides, the CDR3 is TGTGCCAGCAGTGGATTCGGACAGGGGGAGGAGGGCTACACCTTC.

This clone has only one observation. The chain couples TRBV6-5 to TRBJ1-1; 8 nucleotides align to TRBD1. Germline V gives CDR1 MNHEY, CDR2 SVGAGI. This CDR3 has 13 residues. Germline trimming cut 4 bases from V and 7 bases from J; bases unmatched to any gene: 5. The CDR3 protein is CASSSDRVSEAFF. DNA for the CDR3: TGTGCCAGCAGTTCGGACAGGGTGAGTGAAGCTTTCTTT.

A remark on this clone: Within the sample, other DNA sequences also encode this same CDR3. The V call is TRBV24-1, the J call TRBJ2-7; no clear D. The germline gives CDR1 KGHDR, CDR2 SFDVKD. Trimming cost V 4 bases and J 2 bases, with 8 bases left between them. CDR3 length: 13 amino acids. This CDR3 reads CATSDPLTYEQYF. CDR3 bases: TGTGCCACCAGTGACCCACTAACCTACGAGCAGTACTTC.